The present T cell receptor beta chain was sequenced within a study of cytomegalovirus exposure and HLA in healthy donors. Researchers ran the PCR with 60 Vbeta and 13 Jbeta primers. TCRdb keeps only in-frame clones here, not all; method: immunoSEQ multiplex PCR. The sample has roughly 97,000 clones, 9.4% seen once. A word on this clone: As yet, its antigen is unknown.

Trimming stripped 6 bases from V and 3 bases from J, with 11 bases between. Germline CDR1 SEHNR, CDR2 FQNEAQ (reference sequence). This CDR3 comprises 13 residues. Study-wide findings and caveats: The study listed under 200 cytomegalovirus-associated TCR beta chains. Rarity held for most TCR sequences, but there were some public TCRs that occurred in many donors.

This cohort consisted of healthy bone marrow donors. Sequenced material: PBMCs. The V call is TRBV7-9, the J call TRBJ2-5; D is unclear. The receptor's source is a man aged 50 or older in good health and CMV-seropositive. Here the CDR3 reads CASSGADKETQYF. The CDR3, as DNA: TGTGCCAGCAGTGGCGCCGACAAAGAGACCCAGTACTTC.